This is a list of T cell receptor beta chains from one sample in a study of blood T cell repertoires in COVID-19. Sequenced by immunoSEQ multiplex PCR; TCRdb stores in-frame clones only, minus some. The sample lists over 300,000 clones; more than 70% were seen once. Material for sequencing was peripheral blood. The source of these receptors is a woman between 50 and 59 years old with acute or convalescent COVID-19. CDR3s include the opening cysteine and the closing phenylalanine or tryptophan. The D gene is left open where the match is weak. Only some rows state a clone size, as once, few, many or a class for expanded clones.

cdr3_length clone_size j_call v_call d_call cdr3_nt cdr3_aa
14 . TRBJ2-1 TRBV9 . TGTGCCAGCGCCTCGGGGCGGTCTACCGGGGGGCAGTTCTTC CASASGRSTGGQFF
15 . TRBJ2-1 TRBV7-2 TRBD2 TGTGCCAGCAGCGAAAGCGGGACTAGAGGTAATGAGCAGTTCTTC CASSESGTRGNEQFF
18 once TRBJ2-1 TRBV5-8 TRBD2 TGTGCCAGCAGCTTGGGCGTTTTGCTGCTAGCGGGATACAATGAGCAGTTCTTC CASSLGVLLLAGYNEQFF
14 once TRBJ1-2 TRBV5-4 . TGTGCCAGCAGCTCGAGGGACTTTTCCTATGGCTACACCTTC CASSSRDFSYGYTF
14 once TRBJ2-3 TRBV5-1 TRBD2 TGCGCCAGCAGCTTGGGTCCTAGCGGTGATACGCAGTATTTT CASSLGPSGDTQYF
15 . TRBJ2-7 TRBV27 . TGTGCCAGCAGTCTGGAGGGACTCGGATTATACGAGCAGTACTTC CASSLEGLGLYEQYF
15 . TRBJ2-7 TRBV4-3 TRBD1 TGCGCCAGCAGCCAAGATAGGGACAGGGCCTGGGAGCAGTACTTC CASSQDRDRAWEQYF
13 . TRBJ2-1 TRBV3-1/TRBV3-2 . TGTGCCAGCAGCCAGGGGACACACAATGAGCAGTTCTTC CASSQGTHNEQFF
15 . TRBJ1-5 TRBV18 TRBD1 TGTGCCAGCTCGCACAGGGGTCGAAATTATCAGCCCCAGCATTTT CASSHRGRNYQPQHF
14 . TRBJ1-5 TRBV9 TRBD1 TGTGCCAGTGGACAGGCCCCTAGCAATCAGCCCCAGCATTTT CASGQAPSNQPQHF
16 . TRBJ2-2 TRBV5-1 . TGCGCCAGCAGCCCGGGGGTCAGCGCGAACACCGGGGAGCTGTTTTTT CASSPGVSANTGELFF
14 . TRBJ1-5 TRBV15 . TGTGCCACCAGCAGTGGGCAGACAGATCAGCCCCAGCATTTT CATSSGQTDQPQHF
14 . TRBJ2-5 TRBV18 TRBD1 TGTGCCAGCTCCCGGGACAGGGGGGAAGAGACCCAGTACTTC CASSRDRGEETQYF
15 . TRBJ2-1 TRBV5-4 TRBD2 TGTGCCAGCAGTGGGACTAGCGGGGGTTACAATGAGCAGTTCTTC CASSGTSGGYNEQFF
14 . TRBJ2-2 TRBV29-1 . TGCAGCGTCCGCGGGGTCCGGGGCACCGGGGAGCTGTTTTTT CSVRGVRGTGELFF
13 . TRBJ2-7 TRBV29-1 . TGCAGCGTTGTGGGCGGGGTGACCTACGAGCAGTACTTC CSVVGGVTYEQYF
15 few TRBJ1-2 TRBV5-4 . TGTGCCAGCAGCTTGCCTTGGCGGGGAGGCGAAGGCTACACCTTC CASSLPWRGGEGYTF
13 . TRBJ1-2 TRBV5-1 . TGCGCCAGCAGCTTCGGCGGAAACTATGGCTACACCTTC CASSFGGNYGYTF
13 . TRBJ2-1 TRBV19 . TGTGCCAGTAGTACCCCGGGGAACAATGAGCAGTTCTTC CASSTPGNNEQFF
15 . TRBJ1-1 TRBV7-9 . TGTGCCAGCAGCTTAGGGCTAGGGGTTAACACTGAAGCTTTCTTT CASSLGLGVNTEAFF
15 . TRBJ2-3 TRBV7-2 TRBD2 TGTGCCAGCAGCTCACGAAGCGGGGGCACAGATACGCAGTATTTT CASSSRSGGTDTQYF
16 . TRBJ1-2 TRBV14 TRBD1 TGTGCCAGCAGCCAAGTAGCAGGGGGAACTAACTATGGCTACACCTTC CASSQVAGGTNYGYTF
14 few TRBJ2-7 TRBV28 . TGTGCCAGCAAACAGGGGGGGTCCTCCTACGAGCAGTACTTC CASKQGGSSYEQYF
13 . TRBJ1-1 TRBV2 . TGTGCCAGCAGCGTTGACAAGAACACTGAAGCTTTCTTT CASSVDKNTEAFF
17 . TRBJ1-4 TRBV6-6 . TGTGCCAGCAGTCCCATGACGGTACGGGCAACTAATGAAAAACTGTTTTTT CASSPMTVRATNEKLFF
16 . TRBJ2-7 TRBV27 . TGTGCCAGCAAGTGGCCTGGACACACAACTTACTACGAGCAGTACTTC CASKWPGHTTYYEQYF
17 once TRBJ2-7 TRBV3-1/TRBV3-2 . TGTGCCAGCAGCCAAGATTGGGCGGGACGGCTCAGGTACGAGCAGTACTTC CASSQDWAGRLRYEQYF
14 once TRBJ2-3 TRBV15 TRBD2 TGTGCCACCAGCAGGGCGACTAGCGGGAGGCCCGAATATTTT CATSRATSGRPEYF
12 . TRBJ2-7 TRBV19 . TGTGCCAGTAAACAGGGAGACTACGAGCAGTACTTC CASKQGDYEQYF
14 . TRBJ2-2 TRBV28 . TGTGCCAGCAACGCCCGGTCGGACACCGGGGAGCTGTTTTTT CASNARSDTGELFF
11 . TRBJ2-7 TRBV13 . TGTGCCAGCAGCTTAATGGCCGAGCAGTACTTC CASSLMAEQYF
13 . TRBJ2-5 TRBV4-3 . TGCGCCAGCAGCCGGACACCGGGAGAGACCCAGTACTTC CASSRTPGETQYF
14 few TRBJ1-1 TRBV7-9 . TGTGCCAGCAGCTTAGTGGGGCAGAACACTGAAGCTTTCTTT CASSLVGQNTEAFF
16 once TRBJ1-6 TRBV13 . TGTGCCAGCAGCTCGCAGGGAGGAACCTATAATTCACCCCTCCACTTT CASSSQGGTYNSPLHF
17 . TRBJ1-6 TRBV6-4 TRBD1 TGTGCCAGCTATCCCGGGACAGGAAAGGGATATAATTCACCCCTCCACTTT CASYPGTGKGYNSPLHF
14 . TRBJ1-5 TRBV10-3 TRBD1 TGTGCCATCAGTGAAAGGGGACAGGGACAGCCCCAGCATTTT CAISERGQGQPQHF
13 . TRBJ2-1 TRBV6-4 . TGTGCCAGCAGTGGGGAGTCCTACAATGAGCAGTTCTTC CASSGESYNEQFF
14 . TRBJ2-3 TRBV7-8 . TGTGCCAGCAGCTTACAGGGGTCCGGAGATACGCAGTATTTT CASSLQGSGDTQYF
14 . TRBJ2-2 TRBV5-1 . TGCGCCAGCAGCTCACAGGGGAACACCGGGGAGCTGTTTTTT CASSSQGNTGELFF
15 . TRBJ2-7 TRBV27 TRBD2 TGTGCCAGCAGTTTAGTGACTAGCGGGACCTACGAGCAGTACTTC CASSLVTSGTYEQYF
12 . TRBJ2-7 TRBV2 TRBD1 TGTGCCAGCAGGACAGGGGTTTACGAGCAGTACTTC CASRTGVYEQYF
13 . TRBJ1-5 TRBV30 . TGTGCCTGGAGTACCAGGGACAATCAGCCCCAGCATTTT CAWSTRDNQPQHF